This T cell receptor beta chain was documented in a study of human T cells and chemical hapten exposure. The CDR3 is 14 residues long. Germline CDR1 and CDR2: MDHEN and SYDVKM. V was clipped by 6 bases and J by 4 bases, with 15 bases between them. Authors' methods: The number of TCRs in each sample had a median of about 96,000 and spanned about 23,224 to 690,600. TCRdb re-called the RACE reads with MiXCR, one entry per CDR3 protein. The V and J calls were not made by the authors but by TCRdb's processing. The data contain tens of thousands of distinct CDR3 sequences, around 9% of them seen just once; the ten biggest clones take up approximately 4.5%. Time point: patch test 1, 2 weeks after DPC sensitization. The treatment was: therapeutic diphenylcyclopropenone sensitization with weekly scalp DPC. Regarding the study as a whole: Sensitization with DPC brought no change to TCRs above 1 in 1000 in frequency.

Notes on this clonotype: Antigen: not known.

This TCR was recovered from a woman aged 45-59 years with alopecia areata. Some clones in this sample may be carry-over from other donors' samples. Sequences were derived from whole blood, sampled in connection with sensitization to the hapten diphenylcyclopropenone (DPC). The rearrangement joins TRBV28 to TRBJ2-5, with no clear D. Here the CDR3 DNA reads TGTGCCAGCAGACGAGCTTTGGGCACAGAGACCCAGTACTTC. Its translation is CASRRALGTETQYF.